This entry lists 19 T cell receptor beta chains sequenced from one sample in a study of blood T cell repertoires in COVID-19. Measured with immunoSEQ multiplex PCR; TCRdb has only the in-frame clones, and not every one. The data contain roughly 120,000 clones, around four fifths of them seen just once; the ten biggest clones take up 7.9%. Sequences were obtained from peripheral blood. The receptors were sampled from a man between 65 and 85 years old with acute or convalescent COVID-19.

This clone was counted only a few times. The chain joins TRBV27 to TRBJ2-7, with TRBD2 matching over 10 bases. The V segment lost 6 bases and the J segment 4 bases; nucleotides outside the gene matches: 9. CDR3 length: 15 residues. Looked up from germline, CDR1 is MNHEY and CDR2 is SMNVEV (reference sequence). CDR3 bases: TGTGCCAGCAGGATCTCTAGCGGGAGAATTTACGAGCAGTACTTC. Amino acids: CASRISSGRIYEQYF.

The chain recombines TRBV14 with TRBJ1-1, with D maybe TRBD1 (6 bases). Per germline, CDR1 SGHDN and CDR2 FVKESK. CDR3 length: 19 residues. V was clipped by 0 bases and J by 1 base, with 21 bases between them. The CDR3 sequence is CASSQDVLRLNRANTEAFF. CDR3 nucleotide sequence: TGTGCCAGCAGCCAAGATGTTCTTCGGTTGAACAGGGCGAACACTGAAGCTTTCTTT.

The chain joins TRBV5-1 to TRBJ2-1, with no clear D. Per the germline V gene, CDR1 is SGHRS and CDR2 is YFSETQ. The CDR3 is made up of 12 amino acids. The V end lost 0 bases, the J end lost 11 bases, and 9 bases lay between the germline ends. CDR3 protein: CASSLVYKQQFF. The CDR3, as DNA: TGCGCCAGCAGCTTGGTTTATAAGCAGCAGTTCTTC.

The rearrangement joins TRBV9 to TRBJ1-2; TRBD1 matches 8 bases. Germline CDR1 SGDLS, CDR2 YYNGEE. The ends lost 4 bases at V and 8 bases at J; junction bases unmatched: 10. This CDR3 comprises 14 residues. CDR3 in DNA: TGTGCCAGCAGCCCTTCAGGGGGCCTCCCGGGCTACACCTTC. It is translated as CASSPSGGLPGYTF.

In its sample, this clone was seen a few times. CDR3 sequence: CASSPDRAPNNSPLHF. CDR3 nucleotide sequence: TGTGCCAGCAGTCCCGACAGGGCACCCAATAATTCACCCCTCCACTTT. The chain carries TRBV28 and TRBJ1-6; 7 bases agree with TRBD1. In germline, CDR1 is MDHEN, CDR2 SYDVKM. After removal of 5 bases from V and 5 bases from J, the junction contained 9 bases not matched to a gene. The CDR3 has 16 residues. Combining the CDR3 with reference TRBV28 and TRBJ1-6 gives the whole variable domain DVKVTQSSRYLVKRTGEKVFLECVQDMDHENMFWYRQDPGLGLRLIYFSYDVKMKEKGDIPEGYSVSREKKERFSLILESASTNQTSMYLCASSPDRAPNNSPLHFGNGTRLTVT.

This clone was seen only once. The CDR3 is CASSLIPPRGLGYNEQFF. The DNA of the CDR3 is TGTGCCAGCAGCTTAATACCCCCCAGGGGGCTTGGCTACAATGAGCAGTTCTTC. V gene TRBV7-8 combines with J gene TRBJ2-1, with 8 bases that match TRBD1. The V gene end was trimmed by 2 bases and the J gene end by 3 bases; junction bases not matched to a gene: 12. The CDR3 consists of 18 residues. Germline V gene data show CDR1 as SGHVS and CDR2 as FQNEAQ.

In DNA, the CDR3 is TGTGCCAGTAGTATTTTGGACAGAAACACCGGGGAGCTGTTTTTT. Residues: CASSILDRNTGELFF. The chain carries TRBV19 and TRBJ2-2; D might be TRBD1 (6 bases). Germline V CDR1 and CDR2: LNHDA, SQIVND (reference sequence). The CDR3 is 15 residues long. V lost 3 bases and J 2 bases, leaving 10 bases between the germline ends. Full variable domain (remainder filled in from reference TRBV19 and TRBJ2-2): DGGITQSPKYLFRKEGQNVTLSCEQNLNHDAMYWYRQDPGQGLRLIYYSQIVNDFQKGDIAEGYSVSREKKESFPLTVTSAQKNPTAFYLCASSILDRNTGELFFGEGSRLTVL.

This clone occurred a few times. This sequence joins TRBV6-5 and TRBJ2-2; TRBD1 aligns across 7 bases. The V gene end was trimmed by 5 bases and the J gene end by 7 bases; junction bases not matched to a gene: 10. CDR3 size: 15 residues. In germline, CDR1 is MNHEY, CDR2 SVGAGI. In DNA, the CDR3 is TGTGCCAGCAGTAGGGACAGACTCCTTTACGGGGAGCTGTTTTTT. Protein: CASSRDRLLYGELFF.

The rearrangement uses TRBV15 and TRBJ2-7; a weak D match, TRBD1 (6 bases). The CDR3 has 14 residues. V was trimmed by 3 bases and J by 1 base, leaving 10 bases between them. Germline assignment: CDR1 LNHNV and CDR2 YYDKDF (reference sequence). The CDR3 reads CATSRGDKSYEQYF. The CDR3 bases are TGTGCCACCAGCAGGGGGGACAAGTCCTACGAGCAGTACTTC.

The chain uses TRBV7-3 and TRBJ2-3; 9 bases map to TRBD1. CDR1 is SGHTA, CDR2 FQGTGA, per germline. This CDR3 is 15 amino acids long. V lost 5 bases, J lost 3 bases, and 6 bases stayed unmatched. The DNA of the CDR3 is TGTGCCAGCAGCACCACAGGGGGCCGAACAGATACGCAGTATTTT. This gives the protein CASSTTGGRTDTQYF. Filled out from reference TRBV7-3 and TRBJ2-3, the complete variable domain reads GAGVSQTPSNKVTEKGKYVELRCDPISGHTALYWYRQSLGQGPEFLIYFQGTGAADDSGLPNDRFFAVRPEGSVSTLKIQRTERGDSAVYLCASSTTGGRTDTQYFGPGTRLTVL.

The genes are TRBV18 and TRBJ2-1; tentatively, D is TRBD1 (5 bases). The CDR3 loop spans 14 amino acids. Trimming shortened V by 3 bases and J by 9 bases, and 15 bases separated the two germline ends. Germline V gene lookup returns CDR1 KGHSH and CDR2 LQKENI. CDR3 sequence (DNA): TGTGCCAGCTCACCGGGTACTCAGGGTCGTGAGCAGTTCTTC. Translated, it gives CASSPGTQGREQFF.

The gene calls are TRBV5-4 and TRBJ2-3; 7 bases are a match to TRBD2. The CDR3 is made up of 14 amino acids. V shed 9 bases, J shed 3 bases, and the junction held 10 bases outside the gene matches. From germline, CDR1 is SGHNT and CDR2 YYREEE (reference sequence). CDR3 DNA sequence: TGTGCCACCCGAGGGAGGGGTGGAACAGATACGCAGTATTTT. It is translated as CATRGRGGTDTQYF.

The chain uses TRBV5-6 and TRBJ2-7; tentative D call: TRBD1 (5 bases). This CDR3 is built from 12 residues. The V gene's germline CDR1 is SGHDT and CDR2 YYEEEE. With 1 base removed from V and 7 bases from J, the gap between germline ends came to 9 bases. This CDR3 is CASSLLGLEQYF. In DNA form, the CDR3 reads TGTGCCAGCAGCTTGCTGGGGCTTGAGCAGTACTTC.

This clone was seen a handful of times. The rearrangement uses TRBV7-9 and TRBJ1-1; 8 bases agree with TRBD1. Germline V gives CDR1 SEHNR, CDR2 FQNEAQ (reference sequence). Trimming took 4 bases from V and 11 from J; bases not matched to a gene: 12. This CDR3 is 14 amino acids long. CDR3 region: CASSYKEQGVVAFF. As DNA, the CDR3 is TGTGCCAGCAGCTACAAGGAACAGGGGGTGGTGGCTTTCTTT.

The gene calls are TRBV6-1 and TRBJ2-1; the D gene is possibly TRBD1 (5 bases). With 3 bases removed from V and 9 bases from J, the gap between germline ends came to 18 bases. Germline V gene lookup returns CDR1 MNHNS and CDR2 SASEGT. This CDR3 has 15 amino acids. The CDR3 reads CASSDVSGFATEQFF. CDR3 nucleotides: TGTGCCAGCAGTGATGTCTCAGGGTTCGCCACTGAGCAGTTCTTC.

This rearrangement joins TRBV11-3 to TRBJ2-2; 8 bases are a match to TRBD1. The germline V gene has CDR1 SGHNT and CDR2 YENEEA. V lost 4 bases to trimming and J lost 4 bases; unmatched junction nucleotides: 5. The CDR3 totals 15 residues. The CDR3 nucleotides read TGTGCCAGCAGCTCCCAGGGGGCGATCACCGGGGAGCTGTTTTTT. This codes for CASSSQGAITGELFF.

V is TRBV5-5 and J is TRBJ2-1, with 11 bases identical to TRBD2. The CDR3 contains 16 residues. The J segment lost 5 bases and the V segment lost 4 bases, leaving 8 bases of the junction unmatched. Germline V gene lookup returns CDR1 SGHKS and CDR2 YYEKEE (reference sequence). CDR3: CASSPPTSGGNNEQFF. CDR3 in DNA: TGTGCCAGCAGCCCCCCCACTAGCGGGGGTAACAATGAGCAGTTCTTC. The full variable domain, completed using reference TRBV5-5 and TRBJ2-1, is DAGVTQSPTHLIKTRGQQVTLRCSPISGHKSVSWYQQVLGQGPQFIFQYYEKEERGRGNFPDRFSARQFPNYSSELNVNALLLGDSALYLCASSPPTSGGNNEQFFGPGTRLTVL.

This chain uses TRBV28 with TRBJ1-5; 10 bases fit TRBD1. J was trimmed by 2 bases and V by 5 bases; bases with no gene match: 6. The CDR3 covers 16 residues. Germline V gene data show CDR1 as MDHEN and CDR2 as SYDVKM. The CDR3 bases are TGTGCCAGCAGTCCCTTGACAGGGGGCGGCAATCAGCCCCAGCATTTT. This sequence encodes CASSPLTGGGNQPQHF. Combining the CDR3 with reference TRBV28 and TRBJ1-5 gives the whole variable domain DVKVTQSSRYLVKRTGEKVFLECVQDMDHENMFWYRQDPGLGLRLIYFSYDVKMKEKGDIPEGYSVSREKKERFSLILESASTNQTSMYLCASSPLTGGGNQPQHFGDGTRLSIL.

This chain connects TRBV5-5 to TRBJ1-2, with a weak D call TRBD1 (5 bases). Germline lookup yields CDR1 SGHKS and CDR2 YYEKEE (reference sequence). Trimming stripped 1 base from V and 8 bases from J, with 15 bases between. The CDR3 runs to 14 residues. Here the CDR3 reads CASSLMRGIQGYTF. The CDR3 nucleotides read TGTGCCAGCAGCTTGATGCGGGGGATCCAGGGCTACACCTTC. Full variable domain (rest looked up from reference TRBV5-5 and TRBJ1-2): DAGVTQSPTHLIKTRGQQVTLRCSPISGHKSVSWYQQVLGQGPQFIFQYYEKEERGRGNFPDRFSARQFPNYSSELNVNALLLGDSALYLCASSLMRGIQGYTFGSGTRLTVV.